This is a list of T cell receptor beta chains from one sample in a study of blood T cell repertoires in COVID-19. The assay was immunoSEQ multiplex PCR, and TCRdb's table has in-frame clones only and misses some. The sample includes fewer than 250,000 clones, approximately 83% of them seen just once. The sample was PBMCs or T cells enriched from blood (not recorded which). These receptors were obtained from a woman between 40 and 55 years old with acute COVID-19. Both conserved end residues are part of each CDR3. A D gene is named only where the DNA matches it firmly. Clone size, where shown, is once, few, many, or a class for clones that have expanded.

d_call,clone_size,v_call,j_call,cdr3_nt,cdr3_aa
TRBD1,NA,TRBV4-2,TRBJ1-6,TGTGCCAGCAGCCAAGATGGGACAGGAAACTCCTATAATTCACCCCTCCACTTT,CASSQDGTGNSYNSPLHF
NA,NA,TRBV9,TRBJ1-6,TGTGCCAGCAGCTCCGCGGTCGGTGGGAATTCACCCCTCCACTTT,CASSSAVGGNSPLHF
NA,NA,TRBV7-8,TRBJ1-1,TGTGCCAGCAGCCGTTCGGGGAACACTGAAGCTTTCTTT,CASSRSGNTEAFF
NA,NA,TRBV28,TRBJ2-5,TGTGCCACAGGGCGCGTTTTCGAGACCCAGTACTTC,CATGRVFETQYF
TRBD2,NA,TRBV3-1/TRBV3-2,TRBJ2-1,TGTGCCAGCAGCCAGAACCTCCTAGCGGGAGGCACTGGGGTGCAGTTCTTC,CASSQNLLAGGTGVQFF
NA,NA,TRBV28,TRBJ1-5,TGTGCCAGCAGTCCACCGGGGAGGCTGGGGCAGCCCCAGCATTTT,CASSPPGRLGQPQHF
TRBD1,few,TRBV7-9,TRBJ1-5,TGTGCCAGCAGCCTTTCGACGGGACAGGGGAATCAGCCCCAGCATTTT,CASSLSTGQGNQPQHF
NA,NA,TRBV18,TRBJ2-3,TGTGCCAGCTCATTCAAGGACACATCCTTCACAGATACGCAGTATTTT,CASSFKDTSFTDTQYF
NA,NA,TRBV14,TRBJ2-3,TGTGCCAGCAGCCAAGAACAGTCAGGAGATACGCAGTATTTT,CASSQEQSGDTQYF
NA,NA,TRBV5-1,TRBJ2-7,TGCGCCAGCAGCTTTGGAGTCGCTAGCACGACCTACGAGCAGTACTTC,CASSFGVASTTYEQYF
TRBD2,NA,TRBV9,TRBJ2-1,TGTGCCAGCAGCCCAGAAAGCAGCGGGAGCGTCCTCTCCTACAATGAGCAGTTCTTC,CASSPESSGSVLSYNEQFF
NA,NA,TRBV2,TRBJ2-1,TGTGCCAGCAGCCACTATACGACTGAGCAGTTCTTC,CASSHYTTEQFF
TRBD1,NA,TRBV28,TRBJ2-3,TGTGCCGCCCTGGGCAGGGGGCTAGGCGGCACAGATACGCAGTATTTT,CAALGRGLGGTDTQYF
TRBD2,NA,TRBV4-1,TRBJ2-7,TGCGCCAGTAGCCCGGGACTAGCCCTCGGGCACGAGCAGTACTTC,CASSPGLALGHEQYF
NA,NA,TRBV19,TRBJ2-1,TGTGCCAGTAGTATAGAGAGACAGGCCACCTACAATGAGCAGTTCTTC,CASSIERQATYNEQFF
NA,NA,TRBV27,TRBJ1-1,TGTGCCAGCAGTTCCCCGGGAGGGGTAGGAAACACTGAAGCTTTCTTT,CASSSPGGVGNTEAFF
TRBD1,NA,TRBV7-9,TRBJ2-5,TGTGCCAGCAGCTTATTGGGACAGACGTACCAAGAGACCCAGTACTTC,CASSLLGQTYQETQYF
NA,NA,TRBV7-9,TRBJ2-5,TGTGCCAGCAGCTTAATCCCTGGGACAAAAGAGACCCAGTACTTC,CASSLIPGTKETQYF
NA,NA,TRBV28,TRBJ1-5,TGTGCCAGCAGTTTAAGGCGGCCATTCGGAAGCAATCAGCCCCAGCATTTT,CASSLRRPFGSNQPQHF
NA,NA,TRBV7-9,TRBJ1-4,TGTGCCAGCAGCACACACGGGGACACAGGAACTATTAATGAAAAACTGTTTTTT,CASSTHGDTGTINEKLFF
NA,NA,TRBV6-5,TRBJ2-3,TGTGCCAGCAAAGGGGGTTGGGGAGATACGCAGTATTTT,CASKGGWGDTQYF
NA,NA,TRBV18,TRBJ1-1,TGTGCCAGCTCGATCAGGGAGGGGAACACTGAAGCTTTCTTT,CASSIREGNTEAFF
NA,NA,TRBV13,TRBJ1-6,TGTGCCAGCAGCTTAGATCTCTCACCCCTCCACTTT,CASSLDLSPLHF
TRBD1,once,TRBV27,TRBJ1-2,TGTGCCAGCAGTCTACAGGGGAACTATGGCTACACCTTC,CASSLQGNYGYTF
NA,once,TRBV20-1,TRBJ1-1,TGCAGTGCTAGAAGAGATACTGAAGCTTTCTTT,CSARRDTEAFF
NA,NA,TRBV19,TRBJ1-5,TGTGCCAGTAGGACCTTCACAGGGTCAGGGGGCAATCAGCCCCAGCATTTT,CASRTFTGSGGNQPQHF
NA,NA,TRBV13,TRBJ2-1,TGTGCCAGCAGCTTATCTTCCAGCGGGCTGCAGTTCTTC,CASSLSSSGLQFF
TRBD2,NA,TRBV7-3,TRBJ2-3,TGTGCCAGCAACCTAGCGGGAGGCAGCACAGATACGCAGTATTTT,CASNLAGGSTDTQYF
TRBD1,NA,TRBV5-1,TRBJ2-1,TGCGCCAGCAGCTTCTCGGGACAGGGACAGTTCTTC,CASSFSGQGQFF
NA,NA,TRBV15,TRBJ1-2,TGTGCCACCAGCACCTTTAGGCGGAATGGCTACACCTTC,CATSTFRRNGYTF
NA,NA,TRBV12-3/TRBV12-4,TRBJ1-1,TGTGCCAGCAATATTCCGAACACTGAAGCTTTCTTT,CASNIPNTEAFF
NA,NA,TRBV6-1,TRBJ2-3,TGTGCCAGCAGTGAAGACAGTCACGACACAGATACGCAGTATTTT,CASSEDSHDTDTQYF
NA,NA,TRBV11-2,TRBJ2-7,TGTGCCAGCAGCTTAAGCGAAGGGGGGGGTACGCACTTTGAGCAGTACTTC,CASSLSEGGGTHFEQYF
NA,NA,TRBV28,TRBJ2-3,TGTGCCAGCAGCCGCGGAGGAGCAGGAGGCACAGATACGCAGTATTTT,CASSRGGAGGTDTQYF
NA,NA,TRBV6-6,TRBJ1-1,TGTGCCAGCAGTTATGGGGCGAATGAAGCTTTCTTT,CASSYGANEAFF
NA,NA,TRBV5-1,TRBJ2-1,TGCGCCAGCAGCTTTGACTGGAATGAGCAGTTCTTC,CASSFDWNEQFF
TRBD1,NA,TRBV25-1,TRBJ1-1,TGTGCCAGCAGTGAACCAGGGACAGATGAAGCTTTCTTT,CASSEPGTDEAFF
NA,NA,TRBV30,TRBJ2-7,TGTGCCTGGACGCGACCGGGGGGCAGAGAGCAGTACTTC,CAWTRPGGREQYF
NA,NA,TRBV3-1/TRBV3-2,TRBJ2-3,TGTGCCAGCAGCCAAGGTCCCAACGGTCCAGATACGCAGTATTTT,CASSQGPNGPDTQYF
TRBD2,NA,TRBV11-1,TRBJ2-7,TGTGCCAGCAGCCCAACTAGCGGGAGGGTACCATACGAGCAGTACTTC,CASSPTSGRVPYEQYF
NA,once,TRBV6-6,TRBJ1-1,TGTGCCAGCAGTTCCCTCGTAGGGGTGACGAACACTGAAGCTTTCTTT,CASSSLVGVTNTEAFF
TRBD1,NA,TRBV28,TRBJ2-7,TGTGCCAGCAGCTCCTACGGGACAGGGAATGACTACGAGCAGTACTTC,CASSSYGTGNDYEQYF